The 5 T cell receptor beta chains in this list originate from one sample, sequenced in a study of shared clonotypes between healthy human individuals. Assay: immunoSEQ multiplex PCR; the TCRdb copy retains only in-frame clones and omits some. The repertoire holds fewer than 1 million clones, with approximately 97% as singletons. Naive CD8 cells comprised CD45RO-negative, CCR7-positively selected cells, excluding terminally differentiated effector memory CD45RA+ cells. The source material was naive CD8+ T cells sorted from blood. The receptors here all came from a man in his thirties or forties in good health.

The J gene is TRBJ2-5, the V gene TRBV18; D is unresolved. Trimming pared 3 bases from V and 5 bases from J, leaving 19 bases between. From germline, CDR1 is KGHSH and CDR2 LQKENI. This CDR3 has 16 residues. CDR3 bases: TGTGCCAGCTCACCTGATATGGTTCGTGTGATGGAGACCCAGTACTTC. It codes for CASSPDMVRVMETQYF.

This rearrangement joins TRBV15 to TRBJ2-7; D call uncertain. V was clipped by 1 base and J by 3 bases, with 10 bases between them. The CDR3 has 14 amino acids. CDR1 is LNHNV, CDR2 YYDKDF, per germline (reference sequence). CDR3: CATSRVDQGYEQYF. The DNA of the CDR3 is TGTGCCACCAGCAGAGTAGACCAAGGCTACGAGCAGTACTTC.

The chain uses TRBV6-1 and TRBJ2-7; D perhaps matches TRBD1 (5 bases). V was clipped by 3 bases and J by 3 bases, with 12 bases between them. The CDR3 runs 14 residues. Germline CDR1 reads MNHNS; CDR2 reads SASEGT. In nucleotides, the CDR3 is TGTGCCAGCAGTGAGAGTTGGGGCAGCTACGAGCAGTACTTC. It is translated as CASSESWGSYEQYF.

The gene calls are TRBV29-1 and TRBJ1-2; TRBD1 aligns across 8 bases. The CDR3 has 15 residues. The germline V gene has CDR1 SQVTM and CDR2 ANQGSEA. Germline trimming cut 7 bases from V and 7 bases from J; bases unmatched to any gene: 17. This chain's CDR3 is CSGFLIGQGGFGYTF. CDR3 coding DNA: TGCAGCGGTTTTTTAATAGGACAGGGCGGGTTTGGCTACACCTTC. The variable domain in full, completed from reference TRBV29-1 and TRBJ1-2, reads SAVISQKPSRDICQRGTSLTIQCQVDSQVTMMFWYRQQPGQSLTLIATANQGSEATYESGFVIDKFPISRPNLTFSTLTVSNMSPEDSSIYLCSGFLIGQGGFGYTFGSGTRLTVV.

This clone was observed once. V usage is TRBV15 and J usage is TRBJ1-4, with 7 bases aligning to TRBD1. The CDR3 consists of 15 residues. The germline CDR1 and CDR2 sequences are LNHNV and YYDKDF (reference sequence). Unmatched junction bases numbered 6, after V lost 6 bases and J lost 2 bases. The CDR3, as DNA: TGTGCCACCAGTCGGGACAGAAGTACTAATGAAAAACTGTTTTTT. Translating it yields CATSRDRSTNEKLFF.